This entry features one T cell receptor (beta chain) sequence. Mismatch with germline at one junction end may stem from a read error. This specimen comes from a study of CD8 T cells in Susac syndrome. RNA was extracted with the RNeasy kit, and a quantity of roughly 0.45 to 1 ug was reverse transcribed using random hexamers. Amplification of TCR beta CDR3 spanned 54 Vbeta and 13 Jbeta via immunoSEQ multiplex PCR. A single record per CDR3 protein comes from TCRdb applying MiXCR to the immunoSEQ multiplex PCR reads. The sample consists of 150,000 to 180,000 distinct CDR3 sequences, around 95% of them appearing once. Sequencing of TCR beta was undertaken in CD8+ and CD4+ T cells derived from blood. The multiple sclerosis control group comprised treatment-naive patients with stable or active relapsing-remitting disease. The receptor was isolated from a human donor with multiple sclerosis. The specimen sequenced was CD8+ T cells from PBMCs.

The CDR3 DNA reads as TGCGCCAGCAGCCTCGAGGCGGGCGGGGAGACCCAGTACTTC. This translates into CASSLEAGGETQYF. The rearrangement links TRBV6-2 or TRBV6-3 to TRBJ2-5; D may be TRBD2 (5 bases). Germline CDR1 and CDR2: MNHEY and SVGEGT. This CDR3 has 14 amino acids.